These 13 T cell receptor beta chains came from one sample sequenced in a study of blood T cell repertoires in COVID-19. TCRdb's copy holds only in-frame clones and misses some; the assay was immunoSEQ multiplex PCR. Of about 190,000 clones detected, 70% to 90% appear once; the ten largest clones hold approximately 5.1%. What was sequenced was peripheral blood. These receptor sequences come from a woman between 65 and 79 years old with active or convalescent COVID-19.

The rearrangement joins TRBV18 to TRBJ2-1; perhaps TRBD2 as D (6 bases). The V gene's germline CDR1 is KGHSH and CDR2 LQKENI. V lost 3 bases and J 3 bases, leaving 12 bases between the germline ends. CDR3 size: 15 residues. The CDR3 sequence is CASSPAAGRYNEQFF. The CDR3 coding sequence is TGTGCCAGCTCACCGGCGGCGGGACGCTACAATGAGCAGTTCTTC.

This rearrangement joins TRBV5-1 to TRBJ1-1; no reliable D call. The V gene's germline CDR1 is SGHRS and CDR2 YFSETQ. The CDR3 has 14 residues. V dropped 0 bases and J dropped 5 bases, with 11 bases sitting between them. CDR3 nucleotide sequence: TGCGCCAGCAGCTTGGCGCTGGGAGGGACTGAAGCTTTCTTT. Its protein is CASSLALGGTEAFF. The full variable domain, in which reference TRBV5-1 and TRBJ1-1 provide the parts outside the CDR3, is KAGVTQTPRYLIKTRGQQVTLSCSPISGHRSVSWYQQTPGQGLQFLFEYFSETQRNKGNFPGRFSGRQFSNSRSEMNVSTLELGDSALYLCASSLALGGTEAFFGQGTRLTVV.

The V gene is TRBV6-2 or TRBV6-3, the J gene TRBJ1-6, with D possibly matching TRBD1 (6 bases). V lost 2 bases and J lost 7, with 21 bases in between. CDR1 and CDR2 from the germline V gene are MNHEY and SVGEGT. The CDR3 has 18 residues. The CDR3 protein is CASSYIMSSGVVNSPLHF. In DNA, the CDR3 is TGTGCCAGCAGTTACATCATGAGCTCAGGGGTCGTCAATTCACCCCTCCACTTT.

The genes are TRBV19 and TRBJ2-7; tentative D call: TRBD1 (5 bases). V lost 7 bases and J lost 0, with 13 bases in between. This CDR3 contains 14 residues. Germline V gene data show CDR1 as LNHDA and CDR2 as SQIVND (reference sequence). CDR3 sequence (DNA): TGTGCCAGTAAGGTAAGGGGCGGCTCCTACGAGCAGTACTTC. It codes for CASKVRGGSYEQYF.

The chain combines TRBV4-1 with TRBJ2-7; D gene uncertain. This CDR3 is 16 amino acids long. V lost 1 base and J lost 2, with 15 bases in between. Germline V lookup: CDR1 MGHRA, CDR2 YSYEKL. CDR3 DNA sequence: TGCGCCAGCAGCCAAGGCGCGAATCGGGTAACCTACGAGCAGTACTTC. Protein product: CASSQGANRVTYEQYF.

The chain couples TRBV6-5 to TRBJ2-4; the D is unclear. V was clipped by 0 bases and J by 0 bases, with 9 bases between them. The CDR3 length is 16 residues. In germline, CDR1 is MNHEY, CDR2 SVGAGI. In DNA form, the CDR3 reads TGTGCCAGCAGTTACTCGTTGAAACTAGCCAAAAACATTCAGTACTTC. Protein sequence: CASSYSLKLAKNIQYF.

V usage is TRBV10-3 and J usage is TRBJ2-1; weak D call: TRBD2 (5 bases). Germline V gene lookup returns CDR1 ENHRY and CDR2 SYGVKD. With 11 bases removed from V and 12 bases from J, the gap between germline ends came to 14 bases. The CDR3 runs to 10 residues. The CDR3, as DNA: TGTGCCGCCGGAACGGGGATGCAGTTCTTC. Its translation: CAAGTGMQFF.

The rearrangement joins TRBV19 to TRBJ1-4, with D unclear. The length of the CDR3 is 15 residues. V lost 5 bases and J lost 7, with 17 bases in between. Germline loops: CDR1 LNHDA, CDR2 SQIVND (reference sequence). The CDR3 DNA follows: TGTGCCAGTAGTTTCCCGAATCGCCCCGGTGAAAAACTGTTTTTT. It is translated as CASSFPNRPGEKLFF.

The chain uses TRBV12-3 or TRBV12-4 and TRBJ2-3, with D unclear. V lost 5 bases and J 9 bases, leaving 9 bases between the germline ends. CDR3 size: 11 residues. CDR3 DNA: TGTGCCAGCAGTATAAGGCGGACGCAGTATTTT. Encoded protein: CASSIRRTQYF.

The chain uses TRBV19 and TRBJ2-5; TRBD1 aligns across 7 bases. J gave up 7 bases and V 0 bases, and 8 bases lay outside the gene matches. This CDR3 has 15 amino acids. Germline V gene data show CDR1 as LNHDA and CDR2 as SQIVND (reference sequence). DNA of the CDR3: TGTGCCAGTAGTATAGATCGGACAGGTTGGGCGACCCAGTACTTC. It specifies CASSIDRTGWATQYF. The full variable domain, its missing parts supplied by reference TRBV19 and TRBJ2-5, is DGGITQSPKYLFRKEGQNVTLSCEQNLNHDAMYWYRQDPGQGLRLIYYSQIVNDFQKGDIAEGYSVSREKKESFPLTVTSAQKNPTAFYLCASSIDRTGWATQYFGPGTRLLVL.

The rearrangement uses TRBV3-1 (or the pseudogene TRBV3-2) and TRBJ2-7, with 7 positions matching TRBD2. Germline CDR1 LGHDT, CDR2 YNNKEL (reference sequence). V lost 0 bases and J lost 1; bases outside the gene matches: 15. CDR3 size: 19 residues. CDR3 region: CASSQDHPWGEAGSYEQYF. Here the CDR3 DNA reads TGTGCCAGCAGCCAAGATCATCCCTGGGGGGAAGCGGGGTCCTACGAGCAGTACTTC.

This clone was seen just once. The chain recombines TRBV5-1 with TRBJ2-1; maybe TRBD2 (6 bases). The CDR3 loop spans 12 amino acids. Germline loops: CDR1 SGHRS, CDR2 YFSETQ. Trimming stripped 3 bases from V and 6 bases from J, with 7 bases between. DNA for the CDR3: TGCGCCAGCAGCTGGACTACCAATGAGCAGTTCTTC. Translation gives CASSWTTNEQFF. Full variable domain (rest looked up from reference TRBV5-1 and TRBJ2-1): KAGVTQTPRYLIKTRGQQVTLSCSPISGHRSVSWYQQTPGQGLQFLFEYFSETQRNKGNFPGRFSGRQFSNSRSEMNVSTLELGDSALYLCASSWTTNEQFFGPGTRLTVL.

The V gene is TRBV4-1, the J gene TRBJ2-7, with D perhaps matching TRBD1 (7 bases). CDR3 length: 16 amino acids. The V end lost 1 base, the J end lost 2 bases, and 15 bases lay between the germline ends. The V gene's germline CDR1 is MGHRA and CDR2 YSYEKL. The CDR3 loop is CASSQVAGQHPYEQYF. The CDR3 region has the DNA TGCGCCAGCAGCCAAGTTGCGGGACAGCATCCCTACGAGCAGTACTTC.